The next 30 T cell receptor beta chains were all read from a single sample in a study of early T cells in non-severe SARS-CoV-2 infection. TCRdb re-called the 5' RACE reads through MiXCR, storing one row per CDR3 protein. The table includes roughly 86,000 distinct CDR3 sequences, approximately 15% detected once. Sequencing was done on a sample of whole blood. All receptors derive from an adult who was a healthcare worker with PCR-confirmed SARS-CoV-2 infection or an uninfected control (not recorded which).

The rearrangement joins TRBV7-2 to TRBJ2-2, with TRBD2 matching 9 bases. In germline, CDR1 is SGHTA, CDR2 FQGNSA. With V trimmed by 0 bases and J by 2 bases, 1 base remained unmatched. The CDR3 length is 16 residues. The CDR3 nucleotides are TGTGCCAGCAGCTTAGCGACTAGCGGTAACACCGGGGAGCTGTTTTTT. Its translation is CASSLATSGNTGELFF.

This clonotype was seen repeatedly, ten times or more. The chain is built from TRBV27 and TRBJ1-5; 7 bases are a match to TRBD1. The CDR3 extends over 14 amino acids. CDR1 is MNHEY, CDR2 SMNVEV, per germline (reference sequence). Trimming removed 3 bases from V and 4 bases from J; junction bases left unmatched: 3. The CDR3 coding sequence is TGTGCCAGCAGTTTGGGGACAGTGAATCAGCCCCAGCATTTT. Residues: CASSLGTVNQPQHF.

This clonotype was counted between two and nine times. The chain links TRBV12-3 or TRBV12-4 to TRBJ1-2; D unclear. V was trimmed by 5 bases and J by 2 bases, leaving 3 bases between them. The CDR3 has 11 amino acids. The CDR3 DNA reads TGTGCCAGCAGTCCCAACTATGGCTACACCTTC. Amino acids: CASSPNYGYTF.

The V call is TRBV5-4, the J call TRBJ2-7; D is ambiguous. Germline-derived CDR1 and CDR2 are SGHNT and YYREEE (reference sequence). V lost 1 base and J lost 3, with 11 bases in between. The CDR3 has 14 residues. CDR3 coding DNA: TGTGCCAGCAGCTTGTATGGGTCCGGCTACGAGCAGTACGTC. Translated: CASSLYGSGYEQYV.

The chain recombines TRBV5-1 with TRBJ2-3, with TRBD1 matching over 7 bases. This CDR3 has 14 residues. V lost 3 bases to trimming and J lost 2 bases; unmatched junction nucleotides: 3. Germline V lookup: CDR1 SGHRS, CDR2 YFSETQ. CDR3 bases: TGCGCCAGCAGCTGGGGACAGTTCACAGATACGCAGTATTTT. Its translation: CASSWGQFTDTQYF.

This clonotype was seen more than once but under ten times. The rearrangement joins TRBV6-1 to TRBJ1-6; D is uncertain. This CDR3 contains 16 residues. The V gene lost 2 bases and the J gene lost 3 bases, with 11 bases spanning the gap. Germline values: CDR1 MNHNS, CDR2 SASEGT. The CDR3 region has the DNA TGTGCCAGCAGTGAATCAAATCGGATCTATAATTCACCCCTCCACTTT. Amino acids: CASSESNRIYNSPLHF.

V and J are TRBV28 and TRBJ2-1; D tentatively reads TRBD1 or TRBD2 (5 bases each). Trimming took 5 bases from V and 0 from J, leaving 8 bases between them. This CDR3 is built from 14 residues. Germline assignment: CDR1 MDHEN and CDR2 SYDVKM. The DNA of the CDR3 is TGTGCCAGCAGTGAGGGGAGCTCCTACAATGAGCAGTTCTTC. Its translation: CASSEGSSYNEQFF.

V usage is TRBV12-3 or TRBV12-4 and J usage is TRBJ1-1; D not resolved. V lost 3 bases and J 6 bases, leaving 17 bases between the germline ends. This CDR3 is 15 amino acids long. In DNA form, the CDR3 reads TGTGCCAGCAGTTTGGAACAAGCGGGGATCGCTGAAGCTTTCTTT. Translation: CASSLEQAGIAEAFF.

This clonotype occurred many times. V gene TRBV12-3 or TRBV12-4 combines with J gene TRBJ2-3; 8 positions agree with TRBD1. Trimming cost V 5 bases and J 3 bases; bases outside gene matches: 7. The CDR3 spans 15 residues. The CDR3 DNA reads as TGTGCCAGCAGTCCCCCGCAGGGGGCTACAGATACGCAGTATTTT. It encodes CASSPPQGATDTQYF.

V and J are TRBV5-1 and TRBJ2-1; D not certain. Germline CDR1 reads SGHRS; CDR2 reads YFSETQ. V was cut by 0 bases and J by 11 bases, with 15 bases left in between. The CDR3 runs to 14 residues. The CDR3 loop reads CASSLAGSRQQQFF. In nucleotides, the CDR3 is TGCGCCAGCAGCTTGGCCGGAAGCAGACAACAGCAGTTCTTC.

The rearrangement joins TRBV20-1 to TRBJ1-2, with 11 bases identical to TRBD1. The trim removed 1 base at V and 4 bases at J, leaving 2 bases unmatched. This CDR3 is built from 14 residues. Germline CDR1 reads DFQATT; CDR2 reads SNEGSKA (reference sequence). The DNA for the CDR3 is TGCAGTGCTAGAGCCGGACAGGGGGCCTATGGCTACACCTTC. It is translated as CSARAGQGAYGYTF.

The sample holds a few counts of this clonotype. The chain combines TRBV4-1 with TRBJ2-1, with a tentative D call TRBD1 (6 bases). This CDR3 contains 14 residues. V was pared by 6 bases and J by 6 bases, with 15 bases between. Germline V gene sequence: CDR1 MGHRA, CDR2 YSYEKL. DNA of the CDR3: TGCGCCAGCAGTCGGGACATCCGCCCCAATGAGCAGTTCTTC. Translating it yields CASSRDIRPNEQFF.

The chain recombines TRBV12-3 or TRBV12-4 with TRBJ2-2; D is perhaps TRBD2 (6 bases). V was pared by 7 bases and J by 5 bases, with 17 bases between. The CDR3 is made up of 15 amino acids. This CDR3 is CASTSPGVLTGELFF. Here the CDR3 DNA reads TGTGCCAGCACCTCGCCGGGGGTTTTGACCGGGGAGCTGTTTTTT.

This clonotype came up many times. The chain joins TRBV27 to TRBJ1-3; D perhaps matches TRBD1 (5 bases). The CDR3 consists of 14 residues. Germline V gene lookup returns CDR1 MNHEY and CDR2 SMNVEV (reference sequence). The germline V and J ends were trimmed by 6 bases and 2 bases, with 11 bases remaining between them. The CDR3, as DNA: TGTGCCAGCAGGGGGGACGTCGCTGGAAACACCATATATTTT. The encoded protein is CASRGDVAGNTIYF.

This clonotype was detected only once. This chain connects TRBV11-2 to TRBJ2-7; possible D gene TRBD1, 5 bases. V was clipped by 1 base and J by 3 bases, with 7 bases between them. This CDR3 is 13 amino acids long. The germline gives CDR1 SGHAT, CDR2 FQNNGV. CDR3 in amino acids: CASSLVQGYEQYV. CDR3 nucleotides: TGTGCCAGCAGCTTAGTCCAGGGCTACGAGCAGTACGTC.

This clonotype was found a few times. The chain recombines TRBV30 with TRBJ1-1; D gene uncertain. V dropped 0 bases and J dropped 1 base, with 6 bases sitting between them. The CDR3 length is 13 residues. Germline V gene sequence: CDR1 GTSNPN, CDR2 SVGIG (reference sequence). The CDR3 DNA is TGTGCCTGGAGTGTCCACGAGAACACTGAAGCTTTCTTT. Translation: CAWSVHENTEAFF.

The chain couples TRBV19 to TRBJ2-3; D is unresolved. V was shortened by 5 bases and J by 0 bases, with 6 bases between the two germline ends. Germline V gene data show CDR1 as LNHDA and CDR2 as SQIVND (reference sequence). The CDR3 length is 13 residues. Written as DNA, the CDR3 is TGTGCCAGTAGTCTGCCAAGCACAGATACGCAGTATTTT. Translating gives CASSLPSTDTQYF.

This sequence joins TRBV7-8 and TRBJ2-2, with 13 bases that match TRBD2. Germline V gives CDR1 SGHVS, CDR2 FQNEAQ. This CDR3 region has 17 residues. With 11 bases clipped from V and 1 base from J, the junction kept 10 bases outside the gene matches. CDR3 DNA sequence: TGTGCCTCCGGTGCACTAGCGGGGGGGAAGAACACCGGGGAGCTGTTTTTT. Protein: CASGALAGGKNTGELFF.

In its sample, this clonotype was seen many times. The chain recombines TRBV5-1 with TRBJ2-1; 14 nucleotides agree with TRBD2. Trimming took 4 bases from V and 6 from J; bases not matched to a gene: 6. Germline assignment: CDR1 SGHRS and CDR2 YFSETQ. This CDR3 comprises 16 residues. In nucleotides, the CDR3 is TGCGCCAGCAGCCTGACTAGCGGGGGGGCCTTCAATGAGCAGTTCTTC. Its protein product is CASSLTSGGAFNEQFF.

This clonotype was picked up a small number of times. The genes are TRBV3-1 and TRBJ2-2; tentatively, D is TRBD2 (6 bases). The CDR3 loop spans 15 amino acids. Germline CDR1 and CDR2: LGHDT and YNNKEL (reference sequence). Deletions cut 3 bases from V and 0 bases from J, with 8 bases between. CDR3 bases: TGTGCCAGCAGCCAGGGACTTTCGAACACCGGGGAGCTGTTTTTT. Its protein product is CASSQGLSNTGELFF.

The gene calls are TRBV9 and TRBJ2-1, with D hard to call. Germline lookup yields CDR1 SGDLS and CDR2 YYNGEE. V lost 3 bases, J lost 8 bases, and 18 bases lay in between. This CDR3 is 15 amino acids long. The CDR3: CASSAVPNDIYEQFF. In DNA, the CDR3 is TGTGCCAGCAGCGCTGTCCCTAACGATATCTATGAGCAGTTCTTC.

The chain combines TRBV7-9 with TRBJ1-4; D ambiguous. This CDR3 comprises 14 residues. With 7 bases removed from V and 3 bases from J, the gap between germline ends came to 12 bases. The germline gives CDR1 SEHNR, CDR2 FQNEAQ (reference sequence). CDR3 amino acids: CASTIAPPNEKLFF. The CDR3, as DNA: TGTGCCAGCACCATAGCCCCACCTAATGAAAAACTGTTTTTT.

This clonotype was counted between two and nine times. The chain carries TRBV7-2 and TRBJ1-1; D is ambiguous. Trimming shortened V by 2 bases and J by 2 bases, and 6 bases separated the two germline ends. The germline V gene has CDR1 SGHTA and CDR2 FQGNSA. This CDR3 region has 13 residues. CDR3 in amino acids: CASSLRRNTEAFF. The DNA for the CDR3 is TGTGCCAGCAGCTTACGGAGAAACACTGAAGCTTTCTTT.

This clonotype occurred many times. This chain joins TRBV4-1 and TRBJ1-3; 7 bases line up with TRBD1. Germline V lookup: CDR1 MGHRA, CDR2 YSYEKL. The CDR3 has 19 amino acids. V gave up 0 bases and J gave up 1 base; unmatched junction bases: 12. The CDR3 here is CASSQDPGQRSNSGNTIYF. CDR3 DNA: TGCGCCAGCAGCCAAGACCCGGGACAGCGGAGCAATTCTGGAAACACCATATATTTT.

This rearrangement joins TRBV6-5 to TRBJ1-2, with TRBD1 identical over 7 bases. This CDR3 is 15 amino acids long. Germline-derived CDR1 and CDR2 are MNHEY and SVGAGI. V lost 6 bases to trimming and J lost 4 bases; unmatched junction nucleotides: 11. CDR3 sequence: CASRQRGQLLYGYTF. CDR3 in DNA: TGTGCCAGCAGACAGAGGGGACAGCTCCTCTATGGCTACACCTTC.

The chain combines TRBV5-4 with TRBJ2-1, with TRBD2 matching 16 bases. The CDR3 totals 17 residues. Germline-derived CDR1 and CDR2 are SGHNT and YYREEE (reference sequence). With V trimmed by 4 bases and J by 9 bases, 10 bases remained unmatched. The chain's CDR3 is CASSPGLAGGPRGEQFF. The DNA of the CDR3 is TGTGCCAGCAGCCCGGGACTAGCGGGGGGGCCCCGGGGTGAGCAGTTCTTC.

This clonotype came up a few times. The V call is TRBV7-3, the J call TRBJ1-5; TRBD1 is a possible D gene (5 bases). Germline V CDR1 and CDR2: SGHTA, FQGTGA. V shed 1 base and J shed 7 bases, with 14 bases lying between them. This CDR3 has 15 residues. CDR3 loop: CASSLRGTFEQPQHF. CDR3 bases: TGTGCCAGCAGCTTAAGGGGGACGTTCGAGCAGCCCCAGCATTTT.

The CDR3 DNA is TGCAGCGTGGGGATGACAGGGGCCAACACCGGGGAGCTGTTTTTT. Translation: CSVGMTGANTGELFF. V usage is TRBV29-1 and J usage is TRBJ2-2, with TRBD1 matching over 8 bases. V was pared by 6 bases and J by 2 bases, with 8 bases of the junction left unmatched. This CDR3 is built from 15 residues. The germline CDR1 and CDR2 sequences are SQVTM and ANQGSEA.

The CDR3 DNA reads TGTGCCAGCAGTTACGACAGGGGGGGGGATACGCAGTATTTT. Translating gives CASSYDRGGDTQYF. J is TRBJ2-3 and V is TRBV6-5; TRBD1 matches at 9 bases. Losses at the gene ends were 2 bases for V and 6 bases for J; bases not matched to a gene: 3. Germline V gene sequence: CDR1 MNHEY, CDR2 SVGAGI. There are 14 residues in the CDR3.

This clonotype was detected many times. The rearrangement links TRBV11-1 to TRBJ2-4, with TRBD2 as a possible D gene (6 bases). The CDR3 contains 15 residues. Deletions cut 1 base from V and 2 bases from J, with 9 bases between. The germline gives CDR1 SGHAT, CDR2 FQDESV (reference sequence). DNA for the CDR3: TGTGCCAGCAGCTTAGTTCGGGGGACCAAAAACATTCAGTACTTC. It codes for CASSLVRGTKNIQYF.